A selection of T cell receptor beta chains follows, all from one sample in a study of T cell responses to AZD1222 COVID-19 vaccine. Profiled with immunoSEQ multiplex PCR; TCRdb holds only in-frame clones, not every one. The sample includes about 68,000 clones, more than 70% of them seen just once. The source material was peripheral blood, sampled on day 0 of AZD1222 vaccination. Receptors originate from an adult in good health. CDR3s include the opening cysteine and the closing phenylalanine or tryptophan. Fields, in order: clone size, CDR3 length, V gene, J gene, D gene, CDR3 DNA, CDR3 protein. The D gene is left open where the match is weak. Size is stated for part of the rows, as once, few or many counts, or as a class when the clone is expanded.

>.|15|TRBV12-5|TRBJ2-2|.
TGTGCTAGTGGTTTGGCCGAGTGGGGGTCCGGGGAGCTGTTTTTT
CASGLAEWGSGELFF
>.|16|TRBV19|TRBJ1-1|TRBD1
TGTGCCAGTAGGGTTCGTATCGGGACAGCCCTCCCTGAAGCTTTCTTT
CASRVRIGTALPEAFF
>.|14|TRBV7-2|TRBJ1-1|.
TGTGCCAGCAGCTTATGGACGCGGAACACTGAAGCTTTCTTT
CASSLWTRNTEAFF
>.|17|TRBV19|TRBJ1-5|.
TGTGCCAGTAGTATCCGGACTGAAATAGCGTTCAATCAGCCCCAGCATTTT
CASSIRTEIAFNQPQHF
>.|15|TRBV18|TRBJ2-7|TRBD1
TGTGCCAGCTCCAAGGGACAGGGCGGACCCTACGAGCAGTACTTC
CASSKGQGGPYEQYF
>once|16|TRBV30|TRBJ2-3|TRBD2
TGTGCCTGGAGTGGGGCTAGCGGGAGGGTGTCAGATACGCAGTATTTT
CAWSGASGRVSDTQYF
>.|17|TRBV7-2|TRBJ2-1|TRBD1
TGTGCCAGCAGCTCATACCCCTCGGACAGGCCTGGCAATGAGCAGTTCTTC
CASSSYPSDRPGNEQFF
>.|12|TRBV29-1|TRBJ2-5|.
TGCAGCGTAAAAAGAATTCAAGAGACCCAGTACTTC
CSVKRIQETQYF
>.|15|TRBV10-1|TRBJ2-1|.
TGCGCCAGCAGCCGGGAGACCGGGACTGGCAATGAGCAGTTCTTC
CASSRETGTGNEQFF
>.|15|TRBV7-2|TRBJ1-2|TRBD1
TGTGCCAGCAGCTTAGCTCCGACAGGGAACTATGGCTACACCTTC
CASSLAPTGNYGYTF
>once|13|TRBV12-3/TRBV12-4|TRBJ1-2|.
TGTGCCAGCAGTTTAGGGCAGAACTATGGCTACACCTTC
CASSLGQNYGYTF
>.|14|TRBV6-4|TRBJ2-3|TRBD2
TGTGCCAGCAGTACCGGGACTAGCCCAGATACGCAGTATTTT
CASSTGTSPDTQYF
>.|12|TRBV28|TRBJ1-5|.
TGTGCCAGCGGGAGGTACTGGCAGCCCCAGCATTTT
CASGRYWQPQHF
>.|17|TRBV9|TRBJ1-3|TRBD1
TGTGCCAGCAGCGTAGATGAGGGACAGGGGTTCGGAAACACCATATATTTT
CASSVDEGQGFGNTIYF
>.|14|TRBV6-5|TRBJ2-1|.
TGTGCCAGCAATACAGGGTACTCCTACAATGAGCAGTTCTTC
CASNTGYSYNEQFF